This record looks at one TCR beta chain sequence and its context. Its matching antigen is unknown. Every bit of the isolated RNA underwent reverse transcription, so sequencing read expressed TCRB transcripts. Some clones are missing from TCRdb's copy, which holds only in-frame ones; the method was immunoSEQ multiplex PCR. Among 160,000 or so clones listed, almost 65% were seen once. Germline V CDR1 and CDR2: LGHNA, YSLEER. The V segment lost 1 base and the J segment 0 bases; nucleotides outside the gene matches: 12. This CDR3 is built from 20 residues. Heparinised blood was drawn once per donor, averaging around 120 mL. Sorting with CD45RO/CCR7/CD25/CD127/CD95/CD27 yielded naive, central memory, regulatory and stem-like memory CD4+ cells. The sample comes from a study of beta chain features in type 1 diabetes. The study's findings and limits: Shorter TCRB CDR3s, moderately but significantly so, marked every one of the four CD4+ subsets in Type 1 diabetes patients. Insertions at VDJ junctions were less frequent in type 1 diabetes patients. These patients also deleted more nucleotides at the same junctions. It was possible that PCR favored shorter templates, equally so in patients and controls.

The sample consisted of naive CD4+ T cells from blood. The chain employs TRBV4-3 and TRBJ2-6; 7 nucleotides line up with TRBD1. This clonotype was sampled from a young man with type 1 diabetes. The CDR3 region has the DNA TGCGCCAGCAGCCAAGCCCAAGGGGGCTCCTCCTTCTCTGGGGCCAACGTCCTGACTTTC. This translates into CASSQAQGGSSFSGANVLTF.